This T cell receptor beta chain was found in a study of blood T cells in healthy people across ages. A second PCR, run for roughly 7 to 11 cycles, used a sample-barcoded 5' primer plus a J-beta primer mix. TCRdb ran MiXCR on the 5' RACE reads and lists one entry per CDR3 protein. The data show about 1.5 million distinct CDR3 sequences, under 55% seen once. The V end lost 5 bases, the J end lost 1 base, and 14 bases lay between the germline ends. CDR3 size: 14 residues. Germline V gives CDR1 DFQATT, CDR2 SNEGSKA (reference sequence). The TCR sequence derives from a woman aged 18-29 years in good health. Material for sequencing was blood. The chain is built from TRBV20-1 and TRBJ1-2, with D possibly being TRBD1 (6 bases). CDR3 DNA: TGCAGTGCTGTCGACAGGAACTTTAACTATGGCTACACCTTC. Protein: CSAVDRNFNYGYTF.